This T cell receptor beta chain was found in a study of radiation and T cells in renal cell carcinoma. At the level of the study: Nephrectomy followed 15 Gy stereotactic body radiation by 4 weeks.

The protocol was immunoSEQ multiplex PCR, while the TCRdb copy is restricted to in-frame clones and leaves out a portion. The sample holds roughly 150,000 clones, around 90% seen once. CDR3 length equals 15 residues. CDR1 and CDR2 (germline): LNHDA, SQIVND (reference sequence). Trimming took 6 bases from V and 6 from J; bases not matched to a gene: 8. Documented time point: blood 2 weeks post-SBRT. Treatment in this sample: 15 Gy SBRT to primary tumor, nephrectomy 4 weeks later. After SBRT, blood was collected at 2 and 4 weeks, plus baseline. This clone has ten or more counts. This chain links TRBV19 with TRBJ1-5; 10 bases agree with TRBD1. The material was blood, obtained from a patient whose treatment included radiotherapy and nephrectomy. The origin of this receptor is a woman aged 45-65 years with renal cell carcinoma. This CDR3 reads CASRRGQGDGQPQHF. The CDR3, as DNA: TGTGCCAGTAGAAGAGGACAGGGGGACGGTCAGCCCCAGCATTTT.